What follows are 3 T cell receptor beta chains derived from one specimen sequenced in a study of T cell responses to AZD1222 COVID-19 vaccine. Measured with immunoSEQ multiplex PCR; TCRdb has only the in-frame clones, and not every one. The sample gives 150,000 to 200,000 clones, about nine tenths of which show up once; around 6.4% is in the top ten. The sample consisted of peripheral blood, taken on day 0 of AZD1222 vaccination. These receptors all come from an adult in good health.

The chain is built from TRBV7-2 and TRBJ2-7; a possible D gene is TRBD1 (5 bases). Germline CDR1 is SGHTA and CDR2 is FQGNSA. CDR3 length: 13 residues. V dropped 0 bases and J dropped 6 bases, with 9 bases sitting between them. The CDR3 loop reads CASSLAQAFEQYF. Written as DNA, the CDR3 is TGTGCCAGCAGCTTAGCACAGGCCTTCGAGCAGTACTTC.

The V gene is TRBV13, the J gene TRBJ1-5; D gene uncertain. Trimming stripped 0 bases from V and 2 bases from J, with 5 bases between. Germline-derived CDR1 and CDR2 are PRHDT and FYEKMQ (reference sequence). This CDR3 region has 14 residues. In DNA form, the CDR3 reads TGTGCCAGCAGCTTAGGGTCTGGCAATCAGCCCCAGCATTTT. Its translation is CASSLGSGNQPQHF.

The DNA of the CDR3 is TGCGCCAGCAGGGAGACGGTGAACACCGGGGAGCTGTTTTTT. Translated: CASRETVNTGELFF. The V call is TRBV10-1, the J call TRBJ2-2; D unresolved. V lost 6 bases and J 1 base, leaving 9 bases between the germline ends. The CDR3 runs 14 residues. The germline V gene has CDR1 WNHNN and CDR2 SYGVQD (reference sequence).